This section outlines one T cell receptor beta chain sequence together with its context. The antigen remains unidentified. One junction end disagrees with the germline gene, perhaps due to a read error. These data come from a study of cytomegalovirus exposure and HLA in healthy donors. Study-wide results and limits: Analyzed later, association rates of TCRs varied across HLA loci, with DRB1 most and HLA-C fewest.

PCR amplification relied on 60 Vbeta primers (plus 13 Jbeta primers). TCRdb's table, derived via immunoSEQ multiplex PCR, lists solely in-frame clones and lacks some. The table has some 150,000 clones, around 74% seen once. The CDR3 consists of 16 residues. From germline, CDR1 is SGHTA and CDR2 FQGNSA. The origin of this receptor is a female donor in good health and CMV-seronegative. This chain links TRBV7-2 with TRBJ2-5, with D possibly being TRBD2 (5 bases). Sequencing was carried out using PBMCs. The CDR3 DNA is TGTGCCAGCAGCTTAGTCCGGACTCCTGACACAGAGGCCCAGTACTTC. It yields the protein CASSLVRTPDTEAQYF.